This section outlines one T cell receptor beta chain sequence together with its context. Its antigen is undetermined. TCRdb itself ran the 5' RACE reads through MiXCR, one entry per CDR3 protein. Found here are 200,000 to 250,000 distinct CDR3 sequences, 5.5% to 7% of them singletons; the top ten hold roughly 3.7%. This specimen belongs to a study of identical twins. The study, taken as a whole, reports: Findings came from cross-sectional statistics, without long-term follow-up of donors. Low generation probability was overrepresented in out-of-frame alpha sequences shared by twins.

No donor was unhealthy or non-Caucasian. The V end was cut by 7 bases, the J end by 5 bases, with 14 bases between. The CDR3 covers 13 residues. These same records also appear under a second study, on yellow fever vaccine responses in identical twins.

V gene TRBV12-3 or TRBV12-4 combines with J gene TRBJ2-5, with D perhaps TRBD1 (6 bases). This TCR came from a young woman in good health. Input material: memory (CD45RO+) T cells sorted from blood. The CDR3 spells CASTIQGGETQYF. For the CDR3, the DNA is TGTGCCAGCACGATACAGGGCGGGGAGACCCAGTACTTC.